This TCR beta chain was captured in a study of human thymus T cells. The assay was immunoSEQ multiplex PCR, and TCRdb's table has in-frame clones only and misses some. The sample consists of about 60,000 clones, about 93% of them appearing once. V lost 3 bases and J lost 3; bases outside the gene matches: 6. There are 14 residues in the CDR3. The V gene's germline CDR1 is SGDLS and CDR2 YYNGEE. This clone was observed a few times. The sequenced sample consisted of blood. The chain uses TRBV9 and TRBJ2-7, with 7 bases identical to TRBD1. The origin of this receptor is a boy under three years old with a congenital heart defect but otherwise immunologically healthy. The CDR3: CASSAGTVGYEQYF. The CDR3 DNA reads as TGTGCCAGCAGCGCCGGGACAGTGGGCTACGAGCAGTACTTC.